This TCR beta chain was profiled in a study of beta chain features in type 1 diabetes. Study context: The patient and healthy donor groups were comparable for age, gender and cell yields. Findings and limits, study-wide: Type 1 diabetes patients had fewer VDJ junction insertions and more deletions. Among patients with Type 1 diabetes, TCRB CDR3s were moderately but significantly shorter in every one of the four CD4+ subsets.

Every bit of the isolated RNA underwent reverse transcription, so sequencing read expressed TCRB transcripts. Regulatory, naive and central memory T cell samples averaged roughly 4 million reads. TCRdb's copy holds only in-frame clones and misses some; the assay was immunoSEQ multiplex PCR. The repertoire includes fewer than 550,000 clones, about an eighth of them detected once, and around 0.05% sits in the top ten. Germline V CDR1 and CDR2: SGHNT, YYREEE (reference sequence). CDR3 length equals 17 residues. V lost 4 bases, J lost 3 bases, and 22 bases lay in between. The table lists this clone with a few counts. No antigen is known for it.

The sequence derives from a young woman in good health. Sequenced material: naive CD4+ T cells from blood. The genes are TRBV5-4 and TRBJ2-5, with D possibly being TRBD1 (6 bases). As DNA, the CDR3 is TGTGCCAGCAGCCGGAAGATTGGGACACTGGGAGAAGAGACCCAGTACTTC. This translates into CASSRKIGTLGEETQYF.